This T cell receptor (beta chain) was obtained from a study of T cells expressing NK-cell markers (dated by TCRdb to the early 2020s). At the level of the whole study: Three sorted T-cell subsets (CD3+CD56+NKG2C+, CD3+CD56+NKG2C- and CD3+CD56-NKG2C+) from several donors had their TCR beta-chain repertoires profiled. Libraries were sequenced as 2 x 150 bp reads on Illumina HiSeq 2000/2500, MiSeq or NextSeq. Among the eight sequenced donors, only one was HCMV-seronegative, while the other seven were HCMV-seropositive. Randomly selected healthy volunteers, three men and five women, were used as the eight sequenced donors.

Per the germline V gene, ENHRY is the CDR1 and SYGVKD is the CDR2. The CDR3 runs 16 residues from the cysteine to the phenylalanine. No DNA has been recorded. The run used an Illumina HiSeq 2000. The TCR beta cDNA libraries were made using 5'RACE template switching, a step that added both a universal primer site and unique molecular identifiers. cDNA synthesis was primed from the TCR beta constant segment and was followed by two successive PCR amplification steps. In the paper's pipeline: MIGEC was used to demultiplex reads and group reads by UMI, and MiTCR was used to assemble and quantify clonotypes. To remove erroneous sequences, TCR cDNA sequences were retained only when supported by two or more reads. The tcR package was used for downstream repertoire analysis, and clonotypes were matched between fractions using CDR3 nucleotide sequence together with V segment. VDJmatch was used to annotate antigen specificity against VDJdb, with one amino acid substitution in CDR3 permitted. After TCRdb reprocessed the reads, each CDR3 protein sequence was kept as one row, without DNA. These V and J calls originate from TCRdb's pipeline instead of the authors' own analysis. This sample's table lists fewer than 550,000 distinct CDR3 sequences. More than 1.4% of the sample is held by the ten biggest clonotypes.

HCMV-specific IgG was detected in serum with a commercial ELISA kit to determine HCMV serostatus. Ficoll density gradient centrifugation was used to isolate peripheral blood mononuclear cells from blood. Results the study describes overall, beyond this receptor: For five or six donors, the dominant CD3+CD56+NKG2C+ clonotypes were among the top 10 CD8+ clonotypes and accounted for about 1.0-7.0% of CD8+ T cells. Those dominant clonotypes were again the most abundant among CD3+CD56-NKG2C+ cells in a handful of donors, at roughly 28.3-60.1%. Whether the expanded NKG2C-expressing T cell clones were specific for HCMV antigens was left unclear.

With regard to this clonotype: It has no known antigen specificity.

The source is a woman aged 50 to 60 in good health. Donor details come from another sample of the same person, matched by shared clones. The sample taken for sequencing was blood T cells: a sorted CD56 or NKG2C T cell subset, CD4+ or CD8+ T cells, or bulk PBMC T cells (not recorded which). The sequence links TRBV10-3 to TRBJ2-5. The CDR3 reads CAISETADIYQETQYF.